The 2 T cell receptor beta chains below were found in one sample sequenced in a study of cytomegalovirus exposure and HLA in healthy donors. Using immunoSEQ multiplex PCR, the repertoire was profiled, and TCRdb retains in-frame clones only, with some absent. Of approximately 98,000 clones listed, approximately 85% are singletons. Material for sequencing was PBMCs. These receptors all stem from a woman aged 18-35 years in good health and CMV-seronegative.

V usage is TRBV6-5 and J usage is TRBJ2-7, with no clear D. V lost 3 bases, J lost 3 bases, and 12 bases lay in between. The CDR3 has 14 amino acids. The V gene's germline CDR1 is MNHEY and CDR2 SVGAGI. CDR3 sequence: CASSYSRNNYEQYF. CDR3 nucleotides: TGTGCCAGCAGTTATTCTAGGAACAACTACGAGCAGTACTTC.

The chain links TRBV6-1 to TRBJ2-7; 8 bases map to TRBD2. The J segment lost 5 bases and the V segment lost 2 bases, leaving 20 bases of the junction unmatched. Germline V lookup: CDR1 MNHNS, CDR2 SASEGT. This CDR3 is 19 amino acids long. The CDR3 reads CASSEWGQGSGPGGNEQYF. CDR3 bases: TGTGCCAGCAGTGAATGGGGCCAGGGGTCCGGACCGGGGGGGAACGAGCAGTACTTC.